This passage covers 21 T cell receptor beta chains from one sample sequenced in a study of blood T cell repertoires in COVID-19. This table comes from immunoSEQ multiplex PCR, and its TCRdb copy is limited to in-frame clones, with some not included. The sample comprises about 150,000 clones, approximately 90% of which are singletons, and under 3.5% rests with the top ten. Sequenced sample: peripheral blood. All receptors derive from a woman aged 55-69 years with active COVID-19.

The chain is built from TRBV28 and TRBJ1-2, with D uncertain. V lost 3 bases and J 2 bases, leaving 13 bases between the germline ends. The germline gives CDR1 MDHEN, CDR2 SYDVKM. The CDR3 has 15 amino acids. CDR3 residues: CASSFPRRLNYGYTF. CDR3 bases: TGTGCCAGCAGTTTCCCCCGGCGACTGAACTATGGCTACACCTTC.

The chain couples TRBV21-1 to TRBJ2-3; the D segment call TRBD2 is taken from the table without a DNA check. TRBV21-1 represents a pseudogene. The CDR3 runs to 18 residues. CDR3 region: CASSKAGTVAGDTDTQYF. CDR3 sequence (DNA): TGTGCCAGCAGCAAAGCCGGAACGGTAGCGGGAGACACAGATACGCAGTATTTT.

V usage is TRBV2 and J usage is TRBJ2-7; possible D gene TRBD2, 5 bases. The V gene lost 4 bases and the J gene lost 1 base, with 14 bases spanning the gap. Germline assignment: CDR1 SNHLY and CDR2 FYNNEI. The CDR3 is made up of 15 amino acids. The DNA of the CDR3 is TGTGCCAGCAGTGCCTCCGGGGTTTGGTCCTACGAGCAGTACTTC. This translates into CASSASGVWSYEQYF.

The chain is built from TRBV19 and TRBJ2-1; 12 positions match TRBD2. Germline CDR1 LNHDA, CDR2 SQIVND (reference sequence). The CDR3 totals 16 residues. V shed 4 bases, J shed 6 bases, and the junction held 7 bases outside the gene matches. The CDR3 protein is CASSKASGRVTNEQFF. The CDR3 DNA sequence: TGTGCCAGTAGTAAGGCTAGCGGGAGGGTAACCAATGAGCAGTTCTTC.

The chain joins TRBV7-8 to TRBJ1-1, with 7 bases matching TRBD1. The V and J ends lost 6 bases and 2 bases, in that order; junction bases with no gene match: 12. From germline, CDR1 is SGHVS and CDR2 FQNEAQ. The CDR3 loop spans 16 amino acids. CDR3 region: CASRLQGLGGNTEAFF. The CDR3, as DNA: TGTGCCAGCAGATTACAGGGGTTGGGTGGCAACACTGAAGCTTTCTTT.

The chain is built from TRBV27 and TRBJ1-1, with 9 bases lining up with TRBD1. V lost 2 bases to trimming and J lost 4 bases; unmatched junction nucleotides: 5. CDR1 and CDR2 (germline): MNHEY, SMNVEV (reference sequence). This CDR3 is 15 amino acids long. CDR3 in amino acids: CASSLGQGWVTEAFF. The CDR3 bases are TGTGCCAGCAGTTTAGGACAGGGGTGGGTCACTGAAGCTTTCTTT.

V gene TRBV7-2 combines with J gene TRBJ2-5; D might be TRBD2 (6 bases). Trimming took off 1 base at V and 7 bases at J, with 13 bases between the two ends. CDR3 length: 14 amino acids. Per the germline V gene, CDR1 is SGHTA and CDR2 is FQGNSA. Written as DNA, the CDR3 is TGTGCCAGCAGCTTAGGCGGTGGGACTGCGACCCAGTACTTC. Residues: CASSLGGGTATQYF.

This clone has a single count. This chain connects TRBV7-9 to TRBJ2-5; D might be TRBD2 (5 bases). The CDR3 is 14 amino acids. V gave up 7 bases and J gave up 5 bases, with 17 bases separating them. Germline CDR1 SEHNR, CDR2 FQNEAQ (reference sequence). The CDR3: CASTPGTRGETQYF. The CDR3 nucleotides are TGTGCCAGCACCCCCGGCACTAGAGGGGAGACCCAGTACTTC.

The V call is TRBV10-3, the J call TRBJ1-1; D remains ambiguous. V lost 6 bases and J lost 1, with 6 bases in between. Germline CDR1 and CDR2: ENHRY and SYGVKD. This CDR3 spans 12 amino acids. Here the CDR3 DNA reads TGTGCCATCAGCGTGAGGAACACTGAAGCTTTCTTT. Protein: CAISVRNTEAFF.

V is TRBV4-1 and J is TRBJ1-1, with D unresolved. CDR1 is MGHRA and CDR2 is YSYEKL in the germline V gene. The CDR3 loop spans 17 amino acids. The germline V and J ends were trimmed by 3 bases and 0 bases, with 17 bases remaining between them. Here the CDR3 reads CASSHPPRELMNTEAFF. CDR3 nucleotides: TGCGCCAGCAGCCACCCCCCTCGAGAGCTCATGAACACTGAAGCTTTCTTT.

In this sample, this clone turned up once. This sequence joins TRBV12-3 or TRBV12-4 and TRBJ1-5, with TRBD1 as a possible D gene (5 bases). The CDR3 loop spans 13 amino acids. V lost 1 base, J lost 6 bases, and 7 bases lay in between. The CDR3 DNA sequence: TGTGCCAGCAGTTTAGGGGGCGCTCAGCCCCAGCATTTT. Translating gives CASSLGGAQPQHF.

The sample holds a few counts of this clone. The genes are TRBV7-8 and TRBJ2-7; tentative D call: TRBD2 (5 bases). This CDR3 is 16 amino acids long. Germline CDR1 SGHVS, CDR2 FQNEAQ. The germline V and J ends were trimmed by 1 base and 5 bases, with 18 bases remaining between them. The CDR3 nucleotides read TGTGCCAGCAGCTTAGTAAGCGGCCCAGGTAGCCACGAGCAGTACTTC. It encodes CASSLVSGPGSHEQYF.

This sequence joins TRBV2 and TRBJ1-4; TRBD1 matches at 9 bases. This CDR3 spans 16 amino acids. Germline V gene sequence: CDR1 SNHLY, CDR2 FYNNEI. The V segment lost 6 bases and the J segment 4 bases; nucleotides outside the gene matches: 9. The CDR3 bases are TGTGCCAGCAGGGCCACCGGGACAGGGATTAATGAAAAACTGTTTTTT. Residues: CASRATGTGINEKLFF.

The chain couples TRBV16 to TRBJ2-7; the D gene is possibly TRBD2 (5 bases). The V end lost 4 bases, the J end lost 4 bases, and 14 bases lay between the germline ends. The CDR3 loop spans 14 amino acids. The germline gives CDR1 KGHSY, CDR2 FQNENV. The CDR3 nucleotides are TGTGCCAGCAGCCCGCCCCCCGGAGGATACGAGCAGTACTTC. Translated: CASSPPPGGYEQYF.

V and J are TRBV6-5 and TRBJ2-3; TRBD2 matches at 10 bases. Germline V gives CDR1 MNHEY, CDR2 SVGAGI. V dropped 6 bases and J dropped 4; count of bases not matched to a gene: 7. The CDR3 runs to 15 residues. CDR3 residues: CASRRSGRAADTQYF. DNA for the CDR3: TGTGCCAGCAGGAGGAGCGGGAGGGCGGCAGATACGCAGTATTTT.

The chain recombines TRBV24-1 with TRBJ2-2, with TRBD1 matching over 7 bases. Germline V gene sequence: CDR1 KGHDR, CDR2 SFDVKD. V trimming: 6 bases; J trimming: 5 bases; junction bases outside the gene matches: 8. This CDR3 is built from 15 residues. The CDR3 DNA is TGTGCCACCAGTCCGAGACAGGGCCGGACCGGGGAGCTGTTTTTT. Translation: CATSPRQGRTGELFF.

The V and J genes are TRBV14 and TRBJ2-7, with TRBD2 matching 10 bases. This CDR3 is built from 17 residues. After removal of 0 bases from V and 3 bases from J, the junction contained 8 bases not matched to a gene. Germline V lookup: CDR1 SGHDN, CDR2 FVKESK. CDR3 protein: CASSQELTGTSVYEQYF. The CDR3 nucleotides read TGTGCCAGCAGCCAAGAGTTAACCGGGACTAGCGTCTACGAGCAGTACTTC.

This rearrangement joins TRBV19 to TRBJ1-5, with TRBD1 identical over 9 bases. The CDR3 length is 15 residues. Trimming removed 3 bases from V and 5 bases from J; junction bases left unmatched: 5. CDR1 is LNHDA, CDR2 SQIVND, per germline (reference sequence). The CDR3 loop reads CASSISGQGHQPQHF. In DNA form, the CDR3 reads TGTGCCAGTAGTATTAGTGGACAGGGGCATCAGCCCCAGCATTTT.

The chain is built from TRBV5-1 and TRBJ2-3, with 7 bases identical to TRBD2. This CDR3 is 16 amino acids long. Germline assignment: CDR1 SGHRS and CDR2 YFSETQ. The V gene end was trimmed by 0 bases and the J gene end by 2 bases; junction bases not matched to a gene: 6. The CDR3 is CASSLAPSGFTDTQYF. In DNA, the CDR3 is TGCGCCAGCAGCTTGGCCCCTAGCGGTTTCACAGATACGCAGTATTTT. Drawing the rest from reference TRBV5-1 and TRBJ2-3, the complete variable domain is KAGVTQTPRYLIKTRGQQVTLSCSPISGHRSVSWYQQTPGQGLQFLFEYFSETQRNKGNFPGRFSGRQFSNSRSEMNVSTLELGDSALYLCASSLAPSGFTDTQYFGPGTRLTVL.

This clone has only one observation. This chain joins TRBV6-5 and TRBJ2-3; 8 bases fit TRBD1. V shed 6 bases and J 4 bases; nucleotides not matched to a gene: 3. Germline V gives CDR1 MNHEY, CDR2 SVGAGI. The CDR3 contains 13 residues. The CDR3 DNA reads as TGTGCCAGCAGCCAACAGGGGGCAGATACGCAGTATTTT. Translated, it gives CASSQQGADTQYF.

This chain joins TRBV6-5 and TRBJ2-7, with 8 bases fitting TRBD1. The CDR3 has 16 amino acids. The junction had 8 bases not matched to a gene; V was cut back by 4 bases and J by 0 bases. Germline V lookup: CDR1 MNHEY, CDR2 SVGAGI. The CDR3 reads CASSSPGQAASYEQYF. Written as DNA, the CDR3 is TGTGCCAGCAGTTCCCCGGGACAGGCGGCCTCCTACGAGCAGTACTTC.